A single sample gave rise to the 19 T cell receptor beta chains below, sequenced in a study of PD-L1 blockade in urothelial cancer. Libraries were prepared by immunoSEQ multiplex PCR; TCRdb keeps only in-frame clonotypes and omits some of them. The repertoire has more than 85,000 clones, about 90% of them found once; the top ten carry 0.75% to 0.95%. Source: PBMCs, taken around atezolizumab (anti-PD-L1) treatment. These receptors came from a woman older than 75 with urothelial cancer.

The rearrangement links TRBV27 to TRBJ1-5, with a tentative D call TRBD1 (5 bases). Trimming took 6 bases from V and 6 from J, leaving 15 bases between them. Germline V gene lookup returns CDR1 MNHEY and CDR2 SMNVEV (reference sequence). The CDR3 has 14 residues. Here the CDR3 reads CASRGAGRTQPQHF. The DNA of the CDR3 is TGTGCCAGCAGAGGGGCGGGGAGAACTCAGCCCCAGCATTTT.

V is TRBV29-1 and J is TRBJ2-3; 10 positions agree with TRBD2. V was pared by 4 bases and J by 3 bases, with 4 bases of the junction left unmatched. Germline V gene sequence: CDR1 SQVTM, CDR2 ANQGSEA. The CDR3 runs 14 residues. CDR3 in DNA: TGCAGCGTTGCTAGCGGGAGTCGGACAGATACGCAGTATTTT. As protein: CSVASGSRTDTQYF.

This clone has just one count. The CDR3 protein is CASSVNPGEETQYF. DNA for the CDR3: TGTGCCAGCAGCGTGAATCCGGGAGAAGAGACCCAGTACTTC. The chain employs TRBV9 and TRBJ2-5, with D possibly TRBD2 on 6 matching bases. V was shortened by 2 bases and J by 3 bases, with 11 bases between the two germline ends. Germline loops: CDR1 SGDLS, CDR2 YYNGEE. The CDR3 covers 14 residues.

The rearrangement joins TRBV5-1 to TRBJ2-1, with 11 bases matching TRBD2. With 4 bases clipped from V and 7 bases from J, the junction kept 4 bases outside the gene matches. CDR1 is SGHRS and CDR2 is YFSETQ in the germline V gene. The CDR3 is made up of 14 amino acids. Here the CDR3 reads CASSPGLAGNEQFF. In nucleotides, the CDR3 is TGCGCCAGCAGCCCAGGACTAGCGGGTAATGAGCAGTTCTTC.

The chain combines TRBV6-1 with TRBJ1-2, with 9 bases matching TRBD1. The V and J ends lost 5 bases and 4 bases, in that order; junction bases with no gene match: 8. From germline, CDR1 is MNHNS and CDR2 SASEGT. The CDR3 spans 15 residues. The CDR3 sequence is CASSTGTGNVYGYTF. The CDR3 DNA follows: TGTGCCAGCAGTACTGGGACAGGGAATGTCTATGGCTACACCTTC.

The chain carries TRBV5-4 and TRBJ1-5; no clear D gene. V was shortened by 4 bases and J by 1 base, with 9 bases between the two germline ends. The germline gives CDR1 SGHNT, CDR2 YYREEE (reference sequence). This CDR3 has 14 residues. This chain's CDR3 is CASSKGVSNQPQHF. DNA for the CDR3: TGTGCCAGCAGCAAGGGAGTGAGCAATCAGCCCCAGCATTTT.

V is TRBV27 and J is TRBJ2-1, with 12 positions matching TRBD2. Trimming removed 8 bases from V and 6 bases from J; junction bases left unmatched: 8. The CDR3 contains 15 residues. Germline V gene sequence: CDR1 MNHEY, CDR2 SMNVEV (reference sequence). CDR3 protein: CASSTSGSSPNEQFF. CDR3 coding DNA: TGTGCCAGCTCGACTAGCGGGAGCTCCCCCAATGAGCAGTTCTTC.

The CDR3, as DNA: TGTGCCAGCACTTCCGACGGGGTGACTGAAGCTTTCTTT. It encodes CASTSDGVTEAFF. The V and J genes are TRBV2 and TRBJ1-1, with D uncertain. CDR1 is SNHLY and CDR2 is FYNNEI in the germline V gene. The V end lost 7 bases, the J end lost 5 bases, and 14 bases lay between the germline ends. The CDR3 length is 13 residues.

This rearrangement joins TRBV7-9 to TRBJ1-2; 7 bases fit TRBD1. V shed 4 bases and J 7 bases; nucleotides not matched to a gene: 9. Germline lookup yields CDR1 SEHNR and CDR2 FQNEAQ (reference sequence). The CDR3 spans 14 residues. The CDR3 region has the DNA TGTGCCAGCAGCTCACAGGGGATCGGAAGTGGCTACACCTTC. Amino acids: CASSSQGIGSGYTF.

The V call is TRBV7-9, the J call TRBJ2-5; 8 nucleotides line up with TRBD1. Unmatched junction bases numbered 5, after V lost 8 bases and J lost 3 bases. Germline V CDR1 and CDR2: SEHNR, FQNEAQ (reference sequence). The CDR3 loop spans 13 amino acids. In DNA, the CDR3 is TGTGCCAGCGTCCGGACAGGGAAAGAGACCCAGTACTTC. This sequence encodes CASVRTGKETQYF.

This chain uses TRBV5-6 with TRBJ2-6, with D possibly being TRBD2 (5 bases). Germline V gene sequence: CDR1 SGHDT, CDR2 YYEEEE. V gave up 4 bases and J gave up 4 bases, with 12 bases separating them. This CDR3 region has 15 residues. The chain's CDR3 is CASSNEGPGANVLTF. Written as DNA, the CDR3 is TGTGCCAGCAGCAACGAGGGCCCCGGGGCCAACGTCCTGACTTTC.

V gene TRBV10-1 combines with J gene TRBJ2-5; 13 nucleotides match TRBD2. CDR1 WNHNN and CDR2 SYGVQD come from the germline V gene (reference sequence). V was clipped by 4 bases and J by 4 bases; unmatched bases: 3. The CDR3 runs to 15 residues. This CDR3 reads CASSGTSGSPETQYF. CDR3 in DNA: TGCGCCAGCAGTGGGACTAGCGGGAGCCCAGAGACCCAGTACTTC.

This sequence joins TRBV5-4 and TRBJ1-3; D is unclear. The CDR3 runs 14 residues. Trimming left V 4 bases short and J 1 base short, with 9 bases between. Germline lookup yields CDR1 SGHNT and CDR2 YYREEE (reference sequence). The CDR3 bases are TGTGCCAGCAGCCGAACAGTGTCTGGAAACACCATATATTTT. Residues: CASSRTVSGNTIYF.

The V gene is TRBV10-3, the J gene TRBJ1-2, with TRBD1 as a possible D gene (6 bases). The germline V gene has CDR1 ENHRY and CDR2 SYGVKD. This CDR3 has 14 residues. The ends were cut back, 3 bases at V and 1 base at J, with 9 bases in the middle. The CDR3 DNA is TGTGCCATCAGTGAAGGACAGAGTAACTATGGCTACACCTTC. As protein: CAISEGQSNYGYTF.

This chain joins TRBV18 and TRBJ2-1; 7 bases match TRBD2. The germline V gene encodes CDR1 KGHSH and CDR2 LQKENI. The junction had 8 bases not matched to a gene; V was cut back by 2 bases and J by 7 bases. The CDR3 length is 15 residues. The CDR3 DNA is TGTGCCAGCTCACCAGGTCAAGCGGGATTGAATGAGCAGTTCTTC. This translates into CASSPGQAGLNEQFF.

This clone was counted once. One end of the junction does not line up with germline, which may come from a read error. CDR3 amino acids: CASNEQGDQPQHF. CDR3 DNA: TGTGCCAGCAATGAACAGGGGGATCAGCCCCAGCATTTT. The chain links TRBV6-1 to TRBJ1-5, with TRBD1 identical over 8 bases. The CDR3 totals 13 residues. Looked up from germline, CDR1 is MNHNS and CDR2 is SASEGT.

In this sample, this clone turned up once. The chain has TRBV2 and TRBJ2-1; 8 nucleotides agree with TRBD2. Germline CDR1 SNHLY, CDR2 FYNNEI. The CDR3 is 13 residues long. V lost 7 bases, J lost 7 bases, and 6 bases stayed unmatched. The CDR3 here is CASNAGGVNEQFF. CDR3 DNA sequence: TGTGCCAGCAATGCGGGAGGAGTAAATGAGCAGTTCTTC. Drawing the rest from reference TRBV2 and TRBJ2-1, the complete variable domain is EPEVTQTPSHQVTQMGQEVILRCVPISNHLYFYWYRQILGQKVEFLVSFYNNEISEKSEIFDDQFSVERPDGSNFTLKIRSTKLEDSAMYFCASNAGGVNEQFFGPGTRLTVL.

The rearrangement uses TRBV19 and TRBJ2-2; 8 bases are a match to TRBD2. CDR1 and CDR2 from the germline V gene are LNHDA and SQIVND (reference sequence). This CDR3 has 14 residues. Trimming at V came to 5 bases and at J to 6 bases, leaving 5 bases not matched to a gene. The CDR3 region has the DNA TGTGCCAGTAGTGCCGAGCGGGAGTCCGGGGAGCTGTTTTTT. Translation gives CASSAERESGELFF.

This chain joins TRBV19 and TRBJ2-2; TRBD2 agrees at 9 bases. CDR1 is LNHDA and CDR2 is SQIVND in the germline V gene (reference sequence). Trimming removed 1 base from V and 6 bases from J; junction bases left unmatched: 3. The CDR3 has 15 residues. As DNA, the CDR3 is TGTGCCAGTAGTATAGGGACTAGCGTCTCCGGGGAGCTGTTTTTT. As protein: CASSIGTSVSGELFF.